The next 10 T cell receptor beta chains were all read from a single sample in a study of radiotherapy plus CTLA-4 blockade in lung cancer. TCRdb's table, derived via immunoSEQ multiplex PCR, lists solely in-frame clones and lacks some. The sample yields tens of thousands of clones, around 72% seen once. The material sequenced was peripheral blood, taken from a patient treated with radiotherapy plus ipilimumab. All receptors come from a human donor with non-small cell lung cancer that progressed on radiotherapy plus ipilimumab.

V is TRBV5-6 and J is TRBJ2-7; perhaps TRBD1 as D (6 bases). Germline CDR1 reads SGHDT; CDR2 reads YYEEEE. V was clipped by 0 bases and J by 3 bases, with 16 bases between them. This CDR3 comprises 16 residues. The CDR3 sequence is CASSLASRTDHYEQYF. Written as DNA, the CDR3 is TGTGCCAGCAGCTTGGCCTCTCGGACAGATCACTACGAGCAGTACTTC.

The chain links TRBV2 to TRBJ2-3; maybe TRBD1 (6 bases). The V gene lost 5 bases and the J gene lost 3 bases, with 9 bases spanning the gap. CDR1 is SNHLY, CDR2 FYNNEI, per germline. CDR3 length: 13 amino acids. The CDR3 here is CASSSGATDTQYF. The DNA of the CDR3 is TGTGCCAGCAGTTCAGGGGCTACAGATACGCAGTATTTT. The full variable domain, in which reference TRBV2 and TRBJ2-3 provide the parts outside the CDR3, is EPEVTQTPSHQVTQMGQEVILRCVPISNHLYFYWYRQILGQKVEFLVSFYNNEISEKSEIFDDQFSVERPDGSNFTLKIRSTKLEDSAMYFCASSSGATDTQYFGPGTRLTVL.

The CDR3 loop is CASSPQAPRETQYF. CDR3 DNA: TGTGCCAGCAGCCCTCAGGCACCCCGAGAGACCCAGTACTTC. The V call is TRBV11-2, the J call TRBJ2-5; D uncertain. The V and J ends lost 5 bases and 4 bases respectively, with 14 bases between them. The CDR3 sequence is 14 residues long. Germline values: CDR1 SGHAT, CDR2 FQNNGV.

The gene calls are TRBV5-6 and TRBJ1-4; 8 nucleotides match TRBD1. CDR3 size: 13 residues. From germline, CDR1 is SGHDT and CDR2 YYEEEE. Losses at the gene ends were 4 bases for V and 8 bases for J; bases not matched to a gene: 4. The CDR3 region has the DNA TGTGCCAGCAGCAACAGGGGGGAAGAAAAACTGTTTTTT. Its protein product is CASSNRGEEKLFF.

The genes are TRBV15 and TRBJ2-2; TRBD2 aligns across 12 bases. V lost 4 bases to trimming and J lost 6 bases; unmatched junction nucleotides: 3. The CDR3 contains 15 residues. The V gene's germline CDR1 is LNHNV and CDR2 YYDKDF (reference sequence). The CDR3 DNA reads as TGTGCCACCAGCACTAGCGGGGGGGCTCCCGGGGAGCTGTTTTTT. It encodes CATSTSGGAPGELFF. The variable domain in full, completed from reference TRBV15 and TRBJ2-2, reads DAMVIQNPRYQVTQFGKPVTLSCSQTLNHNVMYWYQQKSSQAPKLLFHYYDKDFNNEADTPDNFQSRRPNTSFCFLDIRSPGLGDTAMYLCATSTSGGAPGELFFGEGSRLTVL.

The chain uses TRBV6-5 and TRBJ1-5, with TRBD1 as a possible D gene (5 bases). The V end lost 8 bases, the J end lost 3 bases, and 17 bases lay between the germline ends. This CDR3 contains 15 residues. Germline V gives CDR1 MNHEY, CDR2 SVGAGI. This chain's CDR3 is CASRRDMGLNQPQHF. CDR3 coding DNA: TGTGCCAGCCGCCGGGATATGGGGCTCAATCAGCCCCAGCATTTT.

V gene TRBV5-5 combines with J gene TRBJ1-2; D may be TRBD1 (5 bases). The V gene's germline CDR1 is SGHKS and CDR2 YYEKEE (reference sequence). This CDR3 region has 15 residues. V was shortened by 6 bases and J by 3 bases, with 18 bases between the two germline ends. The CDR3 here is CASNPGTALYYGYTF. DNA of the CDR3: TGTGCCAGCAACCCTGGGACGGCCCTTTACTATGGCTACACCTTC. The full variable domain, with the rest looked up from reference TRBV5-5 and TRBJ1-2, is DAGVTQSPTHLIKTRGQQVTLRCSPISGHKSVSWYQQVLGQGPQFIFQYYEKEERGRGNFPDRFSARQFPNYSSELNVNALLLGDSALYLCASNPGTALYYGYTFGSGTRLTVV.

The gene calls are TRBV4-3 and TRBJ2-3; possibly TRBD2 for D (5 bases). Trimming stripped 0 bases from V and 5 bases from J, with 15 bases between. The CDR3 length is 16 residues. Germline V lookup: CDR1 LGHNA, CDR2 YSLEER. The CDR3 sequence is CASSQEVTQAGDTQYF. The CDR3 DNA is TGCGCCAGCAGCCAAGAGGTCACCCAGGCGGGAGATACGCAGTATTTT.

The gene calls are TRBV9 and TRBJ2-1, with a tentative D call TRBD1 (6 bases). Trimming pared 4 bases from V and 5 bases from J, leaving 13 bases between. The germline V gene encodes CDR1 SGDLS and CDR2 YYNGEE. The CDR3 contains 14 residues. This CDR3 reads CASSPGRQDNEQFF. The CDR3 DNA reads as TGTGCCAGCAGCCCAGGGAGACAGGACAATGAGCAGTTCTTC.

The V and J genes are TRBV28 and TRBJ1-1; D not resolved. Trimming shortened V by 5 bases and J by 1 base, and 11 bases separated the two germline ends. The V gene's germline CDR1 is MDHEN and CDR2 SYDVKM. This CDR3 has 14 residues. The CDR3 DNA is TGTGCCAGCAGTCTTTTTACAGAGAACACTGAAGCTTTCTTT. It specifies CASSLFTENTEAFF.